The next 17 T cell receptor beta chains were all read from a single sample in a study of radiotherapy plus CTLA-4 blockade in lung cancer. The repertoire was sequenced with immunoSEQ multiplex PCR; TCRdb's copy has only in-frame clones and lacks some. The table includes 35,000 to 45,000 clones, roughly three quarters detected once. Here the sequenced sample was peripheral blood, taken from a patient treated with radiotherapy plus ipilimumab. All receptors derive from a human donor with non-small cell lung cancer whose response to radiotherapy plus ipilimumab could not be evaluated.

This clone has just a few counts. The V gene is TRBV28, the J gene TRBJ2-7; D is undetermined. This CDR3 is 12 amino acids long. Germline CDR1 MDHEN, CDR2 SYDVKM. V gave up 4 bases and J gave up 4 bases, with 8 bases separating them. The CDR3 loop reads CASSSRSYEQYF. CDR3 nucleotides: TGTGCCAGCAGTTCCAGGTCGTACGAGCAGTACTTC.

The V call is TRBV30, the J call TRBJ1-2; perhaps TRBD1 as D (6 bases). Germline V CDR1 and CDR2: GTSNPN, SVGIG (reference sequence). V lost 4 bases to trimming and J lost 6 bases, with 12 bases between them. This CDR3 comprises 12 residues. CDR3: CAWNRELNGYTF. In nucleotides, the CDR3 is TGTGCCTGGAACAGGGAATTGAATGGCTACACCTTC.

The rearrangement uses TRBV5-8 and TRBJ2-5, with 10 bases identical to TRBD2. The DNA end is more similar to TRBJ2-7, so the J call may be wrong. Germline V gene data show CDR1 as SGHTS and CDR2 as YDEGEE. The length of the CDR3 is 15 residues. CDR3 in DNA: TGTGCCAGCAGCGTCCAGCGGGGGGGCTCCTACGAGCAGTACTTC. Translating gives CASSVQRGGSYEQYF.

V is TRBV18 and J is TRBJ2-2; maybe TRBD2 (6 bases). The CDR3 extends over 17 amino acids. CDR1 and CDR2 from the germline V gene are KGHSH and LQKENI. Deletions cut 1 base from V and 1 base from J, with 13 bases between. CDR3 DNA sequence: TGTGCCAGCTCACCACTTGGTGATAGCGGGAACACCGGGGAGCTGTTTTTT. It codes for CASSPLGDSGNTGELFF.

The chain couples TRBV2 to TRBJ2-2; D uncertain. This CDR3 is built from 12 residues. With 7 bases removed from V and 6 bases from J, the gap between germline ends came to 9 bases. In germline, CDR1 is SNHLY, CDR2 FYNNEI. In nucleotides, the CDR3 is TGTGCCAGCACGGAACTATCCGGGGAGCTGTTTTTT. Its translation: CASTELSGELFF. Full variable domain (missing parts from reference TRBV2 and TRBJ2-2): EPEVTQTPSHQVTQMGQEVILRCVPISNHLYFYWYRQILGQKVEFLVSFYNNEISEKSEIFDDQFSVERPDGSNFTLKIRSTKLEDSAMYFCASTELSGELFFGEGSRLTVL.

The chain couples TRBV28 to TRBJ2-3; tentative D call: TRBD2 (7 bases). The V gene's germline CDR1 is MDHEN and CDR2 SYDVKM. The ends were cut back, 5 bases at V and 1 base at J, with 16 bases in the middle. This CDR3 spans 16 amino acids. This CDR3 reads CASSLRGGGRTDTQYF. The CDR3 DNA reads as TGTGCCAGCAGTCTCCGTGGGGGGGGCCGCACAGATACGCAGTATTTT.

The V gene is TRBV5-1, the J gene TRBJ1-1; D possibly corresponds to TRBD1 (6 bases). Germline assignment: CDR1 SGHRS and CDR2 YFSETQ. The CDR3 length is 13 residues. V shed 4 bases and J shed 4 bases, with 11 bases lying between them. The CDR3 sequence: CASSVTGRTEAFF. Written as DNA, the CDR3 is TGCGCCAGCAGCGTTACAGGGCGCACTGAAGCTTTCTTT.

The chain links TRBV7-2 to TRBJ2-1; no clear D gene. Per the germline V gene, CDR1 is SGHTA and CDR2 is FQGNSA. The CDR3 has 15 amino acids. V was cut by 1 base and J by 2 bases, with 9 bases left in between. The CDR3 bases are TGTGCCAGCAGCTTAGGCTTAGTGGCCTACAATGAGCAGTTCTTC. Amino acid sequence: CASSLGLVAYNEQFF.

The genes are TRBV5-1 and TRBJ2-2, with D tentatively TRBD1 (5 bases). The CDR3 has 15 residues. Germline CDR1 SGHRS, CDR2 YFSETQ. The V gene lost 4 bases and the J gene lost 4 bases, with 14 bases spanning the gap. The DNA for the CDR3 is TGCGCCAGCAGCGGGGCTTCGGTAGTCACCGGGGAGCTGTTTTTT. It codes for CASSGASVVTGELFF.

The chain carries TRBV11-2 and TRBJ2-5, with 8 bases aligning to TRBD1. The CDR3 extends over 14 amino acids. The V and J ends lost 3 bases and 5 bases, in that order; junction bases with no gene match: 5. Per germline, CDR1 SGHAT and CDR2 FQNNGV. The CDR3 loop reads CASSFDRGRETQYF. CDR3 nucleotides: TGTGCCAGCAGCTTTGACAGGGGCAGGGAGACCCAGTACTTC.

This chain joins TRBV6-1 and TRBJ2-5, with D perhaps matching TRBD1 (6 bases). The V end lost 7 bases, the J end lost 2 bases, and 11 bases lay between the germline ends. This CDR3 has 13 residues. Germline lookup yields CDR1 MNHNS and CDR2 SASEGT. CDR3 amino acids: CASNRGNQETQYF. The DNA for the CDR3 is TGTGCCAGCAATAGGGGGAATCAAGAGACCCAGTACTTC.

This sequence joins TRBV29-1 and TRBJ2-1; 7 bases agree with TRBD1. Germline values: CDR1 SQVTM, CDR2 ANQGSEA. The V and J ends lost 3 bases and 4 bases, in that order; junction bases with no gene match: 12. This CDR3 spans 16 amino acids. CDR3 loop: CSVDSFRTGMYNEQFF. CDR3 bases: TGCAGCGTTGATTCATTCCGGACAGGAATGTACAATGAGCAGTTCTTC.

The sample holds one count of this clone. This chain connects TRBV2 to TRBJ1-5; 10 bases are a match to TRBD1. Germline CDR1 SNHLY, CDR2 FYNNEI. Trimming removed 6 bases from V and 1 base from J; junction bases left unmatched: 3. The CDR3 runs 15 residues. The CDR3 here is CASRRDRGSNQPQHF. The CDR3 coding sequence is TGTGCCAGCAGACGGGACAGGGGAAGCAATCAGCCCCAGCATTTT.

Only a few counts were recorded for this clone. V and J are TRBV15 and TRBJ2-1, with TRBD2 matching over 8 bases. The length of the CDR3 is 14 residues. Unmatched junction bases numbered 2, after V lost 1 base and J lost 6 bases. CDR1 LNHNV and CDR2 YYDKDF come from the germline V gene (reference sequence). The DNA for the CDR3 is TGTGCCACCAGCAGAGCGGCGGGGGGCAATGAGCAGTTCTTC. It is translated as CATSRAAGGNEQFF.

This chain links TRBV6-4 with TRBJ1-2; TRBD1 matches at 9 bases. The CDR3 extends over 19 amino acids. Germline V CDR1 and CDR2: MRHNA, SNTAGT. J was trimmed by 6 bases and V by 8 bases; bases with no gene match: 25. CDR3 sequence reads: CASYANPHRGLHLGHGYTF. For the CDR3, the DNA is TGTGCCAGCTACGCAAACCCTCACAGGGGGCTGCACTTAGGGCATGGCTACACCTTC.

The chain recombines TRBV7-7 with TRBJ1-1; D is undetermined. Trimming removed 2 bases at V and 1 base at J, with 5 bases between. There are 13 residues in the CDR3. Per germline, CDR1 SSHAT and CDR2 FNYEAQ (reference sequence). The CDR3 spells CASSLSQNTEAFF. The CDR3 bases are TGTGCCAGCAGCTTAAGCCAGAACACTGAAGCTTTCTTT.

The chain links TRBV28 to TRBJ1-1; TRBD1 aligns across 7 bases. Losses at the gene ends were 6 bases for V and 4 bases for J; bases not matched to a gene: 11. Germline loops: CDR1 MDHEN, CDR2 SYDVKM. This CDR3 comprises 15 residues. The CDR3 DNA sequence: TGTGCCAGCAGCGCAGGGGGAAGTAGGAGCACTGAAGCTTTCTTT. This encodes CASSAGGSRSTEAFF.